This T cell receptor beta chain was sequenced in a study of T cells after yellow fever vaccination. V lost 6 bases and J lost 4, with 9 bases in between. CDR1 and CDR2 (germline): SNHLY, FYNNEI. The CDR3 is 13 residues long. TCRdb independently ran MiXCR on the 5' RACE reads; one entry per CDR3 protein. The sample holds approximately 300,000 distinct CDR3 sequences; approximately 12% are singletons and the top ten take about 3.5%. This clonotype was obtained from a man between 18 and 29 years old who received the YFV17D yellow fever vaccine. The chain combines TRBV2 with TRBJ1-4; D is perhaps TRBD1 (5 bases). The sequencing here drew on CD4+ T cells sorted from PBMCs, taken 45 days after the yellow fever booster vaccination. The CDR3 protein is CASRDKNNEKLFF. CDR3 DNA sequence: TGTGCCAGCAGGGACAAAAATAATGAAAAACTGTTTTTT.